This T cell receptor (beta chain) was sequenced during a study of shared clonotypes between healthy human individuals. Donors, healthy HIV-negative adults, lacked recent acute infections or vaccinations. Genomic DNA, for the unsorted samples, came from some 100 million PBMCs. This CDR3 region has 16 residues. V lost 4 bases and J 3 bases, leaving 17 bases between the germline ends. The germline CDR1 and CDR2 sequences are MRHNA and SNTAGT. Ten immunoSEQ deep assay plates were used by the authors to sequence unsorted PBMC DNA. Assay used: immunoSEQ multiplex PCR; TCRdb lists only in-frame clones, some missing. Of 400,000 to 600,000 clones listed, around 75% are singletons.

The TCR originated in a woman in her forties in good health. Some clones in this sample may be carry-over from other donors' samples. The source material was PBMCs. The J gene is TRBJ2-3, the V gene TRBV6-4; D is perhaps TRBD2 (6 bases). The CDR3 coding sequence is TGTGCCAGCAGTGCCTCCGCGGCTAGCGATACAGATACGCAGTATTTT. Protein sequence: CASSASAASDTDTQYF.